What follows are 6 T cell receptor beta chains derived from one specimen sequenced in a study of cytomegalovirus exposure and HLA in healthy donors. Data came from immunoSEQ multiplex PCR; TCRdb stores just in-frame clones and leaves some out. Found here are 130,000 to 150,000 clones, approximately 89% of them singletons; the top ten hold roughly 9.2%. The sequenced sample was PBMCs. Source of these receptors: a woman under 30 in good health and CMV-seropositive.

This sequence joins TRBV2 and TRBJ2-5; 9 nucleotides agree with TRBD2. The CDR3 is made up of 15 amino acids. Germline CDR1 is SNHLY and CDR2 is FYNNEI. V was clipped by 5 bases and J by 5 bases; unmatched bases: 9. The CDR3: CASSSWTSEYETQYF. The CDR3 bases are TGTGCCAGCAGTTCATGGACTAGCGAATATGAGACCCAGTACTTC.

The CDR3 protein is CASSFTGGVDEKLFF. For the CDR3, the DNA is TGTGCCAGCTCATTTACAGGAGGGGTTGATGAAAAACTGTTTTTT. The chain joins TRBV18 to TRBJ1-4, with D perhaps matching TRBD1 (5 bases). Trimming pared 5 bases from V and 6 bases from J, leaving 16 bases between. This CDR3 is built from 15 residues. Germline V CDR1 and CDR2: KGHSH, LQKENI.

This clone appeared a single time. V usage is TRBV4-1 and J usage is TRBJ2-1; D gene unclear. V was clipped by 4 bases and J by 4 bases, with 11 bases between them. CDR1 and CDR2 from the germline V gene are MGHRA and YSYEKL. This CDR3 comprises 14 residues. The CDR3 region has the DNA TGCGCCAGCAGCCCGGATGAGGCTTACAATGAGCAGTTCTTC. The encoded protein is CASSPDEAYNEQFF.

V is TRBV4-1 and J is TRBJ2-4, with a tentative D call TRBD1 (5 bases). From germline, CDR1 is MGHRA and CDR2 YSYEKL. The V end was cut by 5 bases, the J end by 10 bases, with 9 bases between. The CDR3 loop spans 11 amino acids. In DNA form, the CDR3 reads TGCGCCAGCAGCAACCAGGGTATTCAGTACTTC. Encoded protein: CASSNQGIQYF.

This chain connects TRBV10-3 to TRBJ2-1, with 9 nucleotides matching TRBD2. There are 15 residues in the CDR3. V lost 4 bases to trimming and J lost 6 bases; unmatched junction nucleotides: 7. CDR1 is ENHRY and CDR2 is SYGVKD in the germline V gene. For the CDR3, the DNA is TGTGCCATCAGTGCCGCGGGGGGGCCGGGCAATGAGCAGTTCTTC. It encodes CAISAAGGPGNEQFF.

The V gene is TRBV27, the J gene TRBJ2-5; 13 bases fit TRBD2. J gave up 5 bases and V 3 bases, and 3 bases lay outside the gene matches. Germline V gene sequence: CDR1 MNHEY, CDR2 SMNVEV (reference sequence). The CDR3 runs to 15 residues. For the CDR3, the DNA is TGTGCCAGCAGTTTCACTAGCGGGGGGGCCGAGACCCAGTACTTC. It codes for CASSFTSGGAETQYF.